The entry below gives a single TCR beta chain sequence along with its context. As yet, its antigen is unknown. Data came from immunoSEQ multiplex PCR; TCRdb stores just in-frame clones and leaves some out. The table lists 13,000 to 15,000 clones, roughly 71% of them singletons, with roughly 19% in the top ten. The CDR3 totals 15 residues. CDR1 MNHNY and CDR2 SVGAGI come from the germline V gene (reference sequence). Trimming removed 4 bases from V and 6 bases from J; junction bases left unmatched: 7. This sample is part of a study of chemoradiotherapy in HPV16-positive cancers. Study in general: Functional T-cell assays on a couple of HPV16-positive patients' cells defined candidate HPV-specific clones and common TCR motifs. Study results and caveats: Better recurrence-free survival went with HPV-responsive T-cell expansion in HPV16-positive patients. Candidate HPV-specific clones and E7-related TCR motifs grew in tumor during treatment.

The clonotype originates from a human donor with HPV-associated anogenital cancer. The specimen was taken from a patient who underwent chemoradiotherapy. V usage is TRBV6-6 and J usage is TRBJ2-7, with TRBD2 matching over 12 bases. DNA for the CDR3: TGTGCCAGCAGTTCTACTGGACTAGCGGGAAGCGAGCAGTACTTC. Its translation: CASSSTGLAGSEQYF.